This record concerns one T cell receptor (beta chain) sequence. The antigen it binds to is not known. The sample holds no much larger clone one base away, and base qualities are not on file. Peripheral blood CD8+ and CD4+ T cells from healthy donors, Susac syndrome patients and multiple sclerosis patients were profiled by high-throughput TCR beta sequencing. The Susac syndrome patients fulfilled recently defined diagnostic criteria for either definite or probable disease. Bulk CD8+ and CD4+ T cells were purified magnetically by negative isolation, whereas CD8+ TEMRA cells were enriched by FACS. Blood was collected in EDTA tubes and processed within 24 hours, with PBMCs isolated through density gradient centrifugation. PBMCs destined for TCR sequencing were cryopreserved in liquid nitrogen and later thawed in a 37 °C water bath. The sorted or isolated CD4+, CD8+ and CD8+ TEMRA cells had a purity of 90% or higher.

The record originates from a study of CD8 T cells in Susac syndrome (dated by TCRdb to between 2019 and 2020). Regarding the study in general: Of the Susac syndrome patients who were sequenced, eight were in clinical remission while six had clinically active disease. At blood withdrawal, Susac syndrome patients were either therapy-naive, taking corticosteroids (in some cases with IVIg as well), or taking IVIg alone. Repertoire sequencing was used to test whether CD8+ T cell activation and differentiation in Susac syndrome was antigen driven. CD8+ T cell repertoire clonality was compared between some 12 healthy donors, roughly 14 Susac syndrome patients and around 15 multiple sclerosis patients. Findings and caveats that apply to the study as a whole: CD8+ repertoires in Susac syndrome showed clonal expansion, which was highest in CD8+ TEMRA cells and was greater in clinically active patients than in remitting patients. The number of individuals in the TCR sequencing and HLA analysis was acknowledged as relatively small. In the total CD8+ and CD8+ TEMRA repertoires, 15 to 20 and five Susac-specific public clones, respectively, were identified.

RNA was extracted using the RNeasy kit, and roughly 0.5 to 1 microgram was reverse transcribed with random hexamers. TCR beta CDR3 regions were amplified with the immunoSEQ multiplex PCR assay covering 54 Vbeta and 13 Jbeta segments. Bias from PCR amplification was corrected by using a synthetic template baseline for primer optimization and for computational correction. The published analysis was carried out like this. Reads were annotated to V, D and J genes per IMGT and analyzed with immunoSEQ Analyzer, keeping only productive sequences. Clonality was calculated as one minus the Shannon entropy normalized by log2 of the number of productive unique sequences. For each patient and control, public and private clones were evaluated among the 100 most prevalent clones. A clone was defined as Susac-specific if it was absent from the healthy and MS cohorts, from 950 to 1,300 published viral clones and from other ImmuneACCESS disease sequences. TCRdb ran its own pipeline on the public reads, namely fastp trimming at Q25 and MiXCR clone calling, and kept in-frame beta chains. When rows share a CDR3 protein, they turn into one entry using the most common DNA and genes. V and J calls and clone size were set by TCRdb, not the authors. The sample table lists about 110,000 distinct CDR3 sequences, around 94% of them with a count of one. The ten largest clonotypes hold over 0.35% of the sample.

This TCR was sampled from a human donor with Susac syndrome. The sequenced material came from CD8+ T cells from PBMCs.

The bases are TGTGCCAGCAGCGCTCGACTAGCGGGGGGCGAAGAGACCCAGTACTTC. This sequence encodes CASSARLAGGEETQYF. The chain is assembled from TRBV9 and TRBJ2-5; the central 13 bases match TRBD2. According to the germline V gene, CDR1 reads SGDLS and CDR2 reads YYNGEE. Including cysteine and phenylalanine, the CDR3 has 16 amino acids. CDR3 DNA is the only sequence kept; it has 48 bases, read in frame from the first base. V ends up 3 bases short and J 3 bases short, with an unmatched junction base count of 5.